These 20 T cell receptor beta chains share one sample of origin, sequenced in a study of blood T cell repertoires in COVID-19 (dated by TCRdb to between 2020 and 2021). Receptor libraries were prepared by the immunoSEQ multiplex PCR assay. This immuneACCESS table, as held by TCRdb, lists in-frame sequences with V and J called but not all clones. Of the missing ones, under half trace to an unresolved V gene in checked studies; the others have no known cause. The sample table records 90,000 to 150,000 clones; more than 70% of these occur just once. Together, the top ten hold approximately 7.9% of the sample. Source material: peripheral blood. These TCRs come from a human donor in a cohort sampled during active COVID-19.

The chain carries TRBV12-3 or TRBV12-4 and TRBJ2-5; TRBD2 is a possible D gene (6 bases). The CDR3 has 13 amino acids. V dropped 3 bases and J dropped 2 bases, with 7 bases sitting between them. The CDR3 here is CASSFAGQETQYF. CDR3 nucleotide sequence: TGTGCCAGCAGTTTTGCGGGGCAAGAGACCCAGTACTTC.

The chain uses TRBV2 and TRBJ2-7; 7 nucleotides agree with TRBD1. J lost 0 bases, V lost 6 bases, and 5 bases had no gene match. In germline, CDR1 is SNHLY, CDR2 FYNNEI. The CDR3 is 14 amino acids. CDR3 nucleotide sequence: TGTGCCAGCAGGAGGACAGGCCTCTCCTACGAGCAGTACTTC. Translation gives CASRRTGLSYEQYF.

This clone was recorded a few times. The chain has TRBV19 and TRBJ1-1; 11 bases map to TRBD1. V lost 10 bases, J lost 1 base, and 14 bases stayed unmatched. Germline lookup yields CDR1 LNHDA and CDR2 SQIVND (reference sequence). The CDR3 has 17 residues. The CDR3 sequence is CATRIRTGGIGNTEAFF. For the CDR3, the DNA is TGTGCCACCCGTATCCGGACAGGGGGCATTGGGAACACTGAAGCTTTCTTT.

The V and J genes are TRBV18 and TRBJ2-1; 10 nucleotides match TRBD1. CDR3 length equals 15 residues. In germline, CDR1 is KGHSH, CDR2 LQKENI. V gave up 2 bases and J gave up 6 bases; unmatched junction bases: 4. CDR3 sequence: CASSPRGQGGNEQFF. In DNA, the CDR3 is TGTGCCAGCTCACCAAGAGGACAGGGGGGCAATGAGCAGTTCTTC.

The chain recombines TRBV6-5 with TRBJ2-7; TRBD1 might be the D (5 bases). Trimming stripped 9 bases from V and 3 bases from J, with 9 bases between. This CDR3 is built from 11 residues. Per germline, CDR1 MNHEY and CDR2 SVGAGI. CDR3 sequence (DNA): TGTGCCAGTAGGGGCGGCTACGAGCAGTACTTC. Translated: CASRGGYEQYF.

The V gene is TRBV30, the J gene TRBJ1-5, with no clear D. The germline CDR1 and CDR2 sequences are GTSNPN and SVGIG (reference sequence). CDR3 length: 13 amino acids. Trimming cost V 5 bases and J 4 bases, with 12 bases left between them. The CDR3: CAWSGSRNQPQHF. The CDR3 DNA reads as TGTGCCTGGTCCGGGAGTCGGAATCAGCCCCAGCATTTT.

This sequence joins TRBV12-3 or TRBV12-4 and TRBJ2-1, with D maybe TRBD2 (6 bases). Between the trimmed V and J ends, which lost 7 bases and 9 bases, there was a span of 16 bases. This CDR3 region has 13 residues. The CDR3 sequence is CASNPSGVGEQFF. In DNA form, the CDR3 reads TGTGCCAGCAATCCATCGGGGGTAGGTGAGCAGTTCTTC.

The rearrangement links TRBV27 to TRBJ2-7, with D tentatively TRBD2 (6 bases). The CDR3 loop spans 14 amino acids. V lost 7 bases to trimming and J lost 4 bases, with 17 bases between them. In germline, CDR1 is MNHEY, CDR2 SMNVEV (reference sequence). CDR3 nucleotides: TGTGCCAGCACCCCGAGTAGCGGACGGTACGAGCAGTACTTC. Its protein is CASTPSSGRYEQYF.

This rearrangement joins TRBV5-8 to TRBJ2-6, with a tentative D call TRBD2 (5 bases). V lost 2 bases and J lost 2, with 11 bases in between. The CDR3 sequence is 16 residues long. Germline V gene sequence: CDR1 SGHTS, CDR2 YDEGEE. The CDR3 DNA is TGTGCCAGCAGCTTCCGAGGGTTTACTGGGGCCAACGTCCTGACTTTC. This translates into CASSFRGFTGANVLTF. Complete variable domain (other parts from reference TRBV5-8 and TRBJ2-6): EAGVTQSPTHLIKTRGQQATLRCSPISGHTSVYWYQQALGLGLQFLLWYDEGEERNRGNFPPRFSGRQFPNYSSELNVNALELEDSALYLCASSFRGFTGANVLTFGAGSRLTVL.

The rearrangement joins TRBV6-6 to TRBJ1-2; TRBD1 agrees at 7 bases. Germline V gene sequence: CDR1 MNHNY, CDR2 SVGAGI (reference sequence). The CDR3 totals 16 residues. V gave up 0 bases and J gave up 0 bases; unmatched junction bases: 4. The CDR3 sequence: CASSYSLTGTNYGYTF. For the CDR3, the DNA is TGTGCCAGCAGTTACTCGTTGACAGGGACTAACTATGGCTACACCTTC.

J is TRBJ2-7 and V is TRBV10-3; 10 nucleotides agree with TRBD1. J was trimmed by 3 bases and V by 6 bases; bases with no gene match: 5. The CDR3 is 14 amino acids. The germline CDR1 and CDR2 sequences are ENHRY and SYGVKD. CDR3: CAIRGQGSNYEQYF. For the CDR3, the DNA is TGTGCCATCAGGGGACAGGGGAGTAACTACGAGCAGTACTTC.

CDR3 amino acids: CASSPGGGGYEQYF. Written as DNA, the CDR3 is TGTGCCAGCTCACCTGGCGGGGGTGGCTACGAGCAGTACTTC. This rearrangement joins TRBV18 to TRBJ2-7; 7 positions agree with TRBD2. The CDR3 runs 14 residues. V lost 3 bases, J lost 3 bases, and 5 bases stayed unmatched. Germline assignment: CDR1 KGHSH and CDR2 LQKENI.

This clone has a handful of counts. As DNA, the CDR3 is TGCGCCAGCAGCCAATTCCGGACTAGCCACGAGCAGTACTTC. Translating it yields CASSQFRTSHEQYF. V and J are TRBV4-1 and TRBJ2-7; TRBD2 matches 8 bases. V trimming: 2 bases; J trimming: 5 bases; junction bases outside the gene matches: 5. In germline, CDR1 is MGHRA, CDR2 YSYEKL. The CDR3 has 14 amino acids.

V usage is TRBV20-1 and J usage is TRBJ1-5; D not certain. Germline CDR1 and CDR2: DFQATT and SNEGSKA (reference sequence). V lost 6 bases, J lost 9 bases, and 9 bases lay in between. This CDR3 comprises 10 residues. For the CDR3, the DNA is TGCAGTGCCCCAGGTCGGCCCCAGCATTTT. Translated: CSAPGRPQHF.

The rearrangement uses TRBV7-9 and TRBJ1-3; D uncertain. The V and J ends lost 0 bases and 5 bases respectively, with 8 bases between them. In germline, CDR1 is SEHNR, CDR2 FQNEAQ (reference sequence). The CDR3 spans 14 residues. CDR3: CASSLADSRNTIYF. The CDR3 DNA reads TGTGCCAGCAGCTTAGCCGATAGTCGAAACACCATATATTTT.

This clone was recorded a few times. This rearrangement joins TRBV30 to TRBJ1-4; a weak D match, TRBD1 (5 bases). Germline V gives CDR1 GTSNPN, CDR2 SVGIG (reference sequence). The V and J ends lost 2 bases and 3 bases respectively, with 10 bases between them. The CDR3 totals 14 residues. The CDR3 sequence is CAWSSGLANEKLFF. The CDR3 DNA reads TGTGCCTGGAGTTCAGGGCTAGCTAATGAAAAACTGTTTTTT.

This clone occurred a few times. The chain carries TRBV19 and TRBJ1-5; 9 bases match TRBD1. Germline values: CDR1 LNHDA, CDR2 SQIVND (reference sequence). With 4 bases clipped from V and 4 bases from J, the junction kept 2 bases outside the gene matches. CDR3 length equals 14 residues. DNA for the CDR3: TGTGCCAGTAGTACCGGGACAGGGAATCAGCCCCAGCATTTT. This codes for CASSTGTGNQPQHF.

The chain carries TRBV19 and TRBJ2-6; D remains ambiguous. V was shortened by 6 bases and J by 0 bases, with 15 bases between the two germline ends. CDR1 LNHDA and CDR2 SQIVND come from the germline V gene (reference sequence). The CDR3 is 17 amino acids. CDR3 DNA: TGTGCCAGTAGGACTCGATCGCTGCCCTCTGGGGCCAACGTCCTGACTTTC. It specifies CASRTRSLPSGANVLTF.

This clone has a single count. This chain connects TRBV27 to TRBJ2-7; D may be TRBD2 (6 bases). CDR1 and CDR2 from the germline V gene are MNHEY and SMNVEV (reference sequence). There are 16 residues in the CDR3. Trimming removed 5 bases at V and 0 bases at J, with 17 bases between. CDR3 coding DNA: TGTGCCAGCAGTCCAACGGTTAGCGGATCCTCCTACGAGCAGTACTTC. Protein product: CASSPTVSGSSYEQYF.

The V call is TRBV6-2 or TRBV6-3, the J call TRBJ2-7, with TRBD2 identical over 12 bases. There are 16 residues in the CDR3. Germline CDR1 reads MNHEY; CDR2 reads SVGEGT. V was pared by 2 bases and J by 0 bases, with 2 bases of the junction left unmatched. CDR3 residues: CASSYGLAGTSYEQYF. CDR3 DNA: TGTGCCAGCAGTTACGGACTAGCGGGGACCTCCTACGAGCAGTACTTC.